One sample yielded the 11 T cell receptor beta chains listed below, sequenced in a study of Graves' ophthalmopathy and Graves' hyperthyroidism. RNA transcripts yielded amplified TCR beta CDR3 regions. A first-round RT-PCR used HTBI primers, followed by a second-round multiplex PCR. One entry per CDR3 protein results from TCRdb running MiXCR on the multiplex PCR reads. This table holds hundreds of thousands of distinct CDR3 sequences, 15% to 19% found once. The sequencing sample was made of peripheral blood. The receptors come from a woman between 18 and 29 years old with stable Graves' hyperthyroidism.

This clonotype has ten or more counts. The rearrangement joins TRBV27 to TRBJ1-5, with D unclear. Germline CDR1 is MNHEY and CDR2 is SMNVEV (reference sequence). Deletions cut 9 bases from V and 3 bases from J, with 15 bases between. The CDR3 consists of 14 residues. This CDR3 reads CARGRGENNQPQHF. DNA for the CDR3: TGTGCCAGGGGCCGCGGGGAGAACAATCAGCCCCAGCATTTT.

This clonotype has a count of ten or more. The rearrangement uses TRBV6-1 and TRBJ1-2, with 9 bases fitting TRBD1. This CDR3 comprises 15 residues. The J segment lost 9 bases and the V segment lost 5 bases, leaving 13 bases of the junction unmatched. Looked up from germline, CDR1 is MNHNS and CDR2 is SASEGT. The CDR3 nucleotides read TGTGCCAGCAGTAGCCCGGGACAGGGACCTTACAGCTACACCTTC. Its protein product is CASSSPGQGPYSYTF.

CDR3 DNA sequence: TGTGCCAGCAGTTTATTGCAGGGGGCGAGCCAGCCCCAGCATTTT. The encoded protein is CASSLLQGASQPQHF. This chain uses TRBV12-3 or TRBV12-4 with TRBJ1-5, with 8 bases identical to TRBD1. Trimming removed 2 bases from V and 7 bases from J; junction bases left unmatched: 7. The CDR3 contains 15 residues.

This clonotype appeared a few times. A much larger clone is a single base away; this may be a read error. V and J are TRBV9 and TRBJ2-7; 8 positions agree with TRBD1. The germline gives CDR1 SGDLS, CDR2 YYNGEE. This CDR3 is 15 amino acids long. The junction had 13 bases not matched to a gene; V was cut back by 6 bases and J by 5 bases. Here the CDR3 reads CASNPSRTGRNEQYF. The CDR3 coding sequence is TGTGCCAGCAACCCTAGCCGGACAGGGAGGAACGAGCAGTACTTC.

This clonotype came up many times. This sequence joins TRBV2 and TRBJ2-7; no reliable D call. Trimming removed 7 bases at V and 0 bases at J, with 13 bases between. The germline V gene encodes CDR1 SNHLY and CDR2 FYNNEI. The CDR3 contains 14 residues. CDR3 sequence (DNA): TGTGCCAGCATCGGAGTCTTAGACTCCTACGAGCAGTACTTC. This codes for CASIGVLDSYEQYF.

This clonotype was detected many times. The J gene is TRBJ1-1, the V gene TRBV2; D call uncertain. Germline V gene data show CDR1 as SNHLY and CDR2 as FYNNEI. Trimming took 2 bases from V and 4 from J, leaving 14 bases between them. This CDR3 contains 15 residues. CDR3 nucleotides: TGTGCCAGCAGTGAACCCCCCACAGCTGGCACTGAAGCTTTCTTT. Residues: CASSEPPTAGTEAFF.

This clonotype appeared many times. V and J are TRBV14 and TRBJ2-2; D call uncertain. Germline CDR1 reads SGHDN; CDR2 reads FVKESK. V lost 3 bases and J 4 bases, leaving 6 bases between the germline ends. The CDR3 runs to 13 residues. The CDR3 here is CASSHTGTGELFF. The CDR3 bases are TGTGCCAGCAGCCATACCGGCACCGGGGAGCTGTTTTTT.

This clonotype was detected ten times or more. The chain couples TRBV28 to TRBJ2-7; no firm D call. CDR1 and CDR2 from the germline V gene are MDHEN and SYDVKM. The CDR3 has 14 amino acids. V was trimmed by 4 bases and J by 3 bases, leaving 13 bases between them. DNA of the CDR3: TGTGCCAGCAGTTCAGGTCAAACCCTCTACGAGCAGTACTTC. Translation: CASSSGQTLYEQYF.

This clonotype was counted at least ten times. The J gene is TRBJ1-1, the V gene TRBV4-1; TRBD1 matches at 8 bases. CDR1 MGHRA and CDR2 YSYEKL come from the germline V gene. V lost 4 bases and J lost 0; bases outside the gene matches: 16. The CDR3 sequence is 19 residues long. Here the CDR3 reads CASSPTLPGQGGMNTEAFF. CDR3 in DNA: TGCGCCAGCAGCCCCACCCTCCCAGGACAGGGTGGAATGAACACTGAAGCTTTCTTT.

There are many counts of this clonotype. J is TRBJ2-7 and V is TRBV6-5; D is ambiguous. The V gene lost 0 bases and the J gene lost 5 bases, with 8 bases spanning the gap. Germline V gene data show CDR1 as MNHEY and CDR2 as SVGAGI. The CDR3 covers 13 residues. CDR3 sequence: CASSYSGLDEQYF. CDR3 DNA: TGTGCCAGCAGTTACTCGGGGTTGGACGAGCAGTACTTC.

This clonotype was counted at least ten times. This chain links TRBV11-3 with TRBJ1-2; 8 bases match TRBD1. V gave up 1 base and J gave up 3 bases; unmatched junction bases: 13. Germline V gene sequence: CDR1 SGHNT, CDR2 YENEEA. This CDR3 contains 18 residues. CDR3 nucleotides: TGTGCCAGCAGCTTAGGGGAACGACAGGGGTTGAGGGACTATGGCTACACCTTC. As protein: CASSLGERQGLRDYGYTF.